This T cell receptor (beta chain) was retrieved from a study of T-cell memory formation after mild COVID-19. On the study more broadly: Largely donor-specific sequence clusters came from a couple of donors. Regarding the study as a whole: There was no confirmation that second-wave clones peaking on day 37 were SARS-CoV-2 specific. Cross-reactive memory apparently joined, as some responding clones appeared in pre-infection memory.

Barcoded TCR alpha and TCR beta cDNA libraries with UMIs came from 5'RACE using constant-segment primers. TCRdb itself ran the 5' RACE reads through MiXCR, one entry per CDR3 protein. The sample has about 350,000 distinct CDR3 sequences; 13% to 15% are singletons. Germline CDR1 SGHRS, CDR2 YFSETQ. The CDR3 is 20 residues long. V shed 4 bases and J 0 bases; nucleotides not matched to a gene: 15. This clonotype was seen repeatedly, ten times or more. Its antigen is undetermined. The sequence was collected from a man aged 18 to 30 who had mild COVID-19 (a few samples of this study predate the infection). Cell type and time point are not known. The sample consisted of PBMCs or a T cell subset sorted from them (not recorded which). The chain couples TRBV5-1 to TRBJ1-5, with TRBD1 matching 11 bases. As DNA, the CDR3 is TGCGCCAGCAGCCTGGAAGTTAGGACAGGGGGCCTGTGTAGCAATCAGCCCCAGCATTTT. Amino acids: CASSLEVRTGGLCSNQPQHF.